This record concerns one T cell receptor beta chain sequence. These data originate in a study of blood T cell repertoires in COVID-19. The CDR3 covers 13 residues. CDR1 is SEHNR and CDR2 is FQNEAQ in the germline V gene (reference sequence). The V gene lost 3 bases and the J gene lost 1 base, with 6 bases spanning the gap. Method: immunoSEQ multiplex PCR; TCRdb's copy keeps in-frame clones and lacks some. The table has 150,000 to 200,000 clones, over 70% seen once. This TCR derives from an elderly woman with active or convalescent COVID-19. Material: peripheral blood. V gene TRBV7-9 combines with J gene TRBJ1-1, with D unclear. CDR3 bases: TGTGCCAGCAGCTTGGGCTCGAACACTGAAGCTTTCTTT. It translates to CASSLGSNTEAFF.